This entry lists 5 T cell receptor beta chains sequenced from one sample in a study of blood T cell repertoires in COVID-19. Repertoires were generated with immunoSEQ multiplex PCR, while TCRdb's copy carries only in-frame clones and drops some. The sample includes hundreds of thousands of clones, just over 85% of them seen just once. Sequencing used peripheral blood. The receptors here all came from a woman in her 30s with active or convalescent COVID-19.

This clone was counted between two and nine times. CDR3 nucleotide sequence: TGTGCAAGTCGCTTAGTAACGGCGAGGACAGGTTCTGGAAACACCATATATTTT. Protein: CASRLVTARTGSGNTIYF. This chain links TRBV12-2 with TRBJ1-3; the table's TRBD1 call for D was not verified on the DNA. TRBV12-2 is recorded as a pseudogene. This CDR3 has 18 amino acids.

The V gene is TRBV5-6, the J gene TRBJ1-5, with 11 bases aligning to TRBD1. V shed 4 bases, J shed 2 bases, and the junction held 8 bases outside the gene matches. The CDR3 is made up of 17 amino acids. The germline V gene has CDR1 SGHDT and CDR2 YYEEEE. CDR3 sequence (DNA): TGTGCCAGCAGCCTAAGGACAGGGGGCATGGGCAATCAGCCCCAGCATTTT. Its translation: CASSLRTGGMGNQPQHF.

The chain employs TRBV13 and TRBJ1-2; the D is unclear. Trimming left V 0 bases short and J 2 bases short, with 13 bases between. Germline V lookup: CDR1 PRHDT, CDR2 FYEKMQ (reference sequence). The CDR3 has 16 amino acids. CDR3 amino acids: CASSLGFAELNYGYTF. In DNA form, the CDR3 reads TGTGCCAGCAGCTTAGGGTTCGCAGAACTAAACTATGGCTACACCTTC.

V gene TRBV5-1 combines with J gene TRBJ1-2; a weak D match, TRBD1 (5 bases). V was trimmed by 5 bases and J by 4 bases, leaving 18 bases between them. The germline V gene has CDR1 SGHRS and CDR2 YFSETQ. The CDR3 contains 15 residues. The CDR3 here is CASRLREGPGYGYTF. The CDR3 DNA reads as TGCGCCAGCAGGCTCAGGGAGGGGCCGGGCTATGGCTACACCTTC. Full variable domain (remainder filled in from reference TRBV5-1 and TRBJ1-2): KAGVTQTPRYLIKTRGQQVTLSCSPISGHRSVSWYQQTPGQGLQFLFEYFSETQRNKGNFPGRFSGRQFSNSRSEMNVSTLELGDSALYLCASRLREGPGYGYTFGSGTRLTVV.

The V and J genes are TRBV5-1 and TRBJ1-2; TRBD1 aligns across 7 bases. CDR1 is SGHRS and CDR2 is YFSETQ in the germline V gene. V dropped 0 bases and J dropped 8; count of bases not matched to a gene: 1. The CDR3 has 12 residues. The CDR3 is CASSLEGGGYTF. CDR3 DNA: TGCGCCAGCAGCTTGGAAGGGGGCGGCTACACCTTC.